Below, 24 T cell receptor beta chains from the same sample are listed, as sequenced in a study of blood T cells in healthy people across ages. It was with a sample-barcoded 5' primer and a J-beta primer mix that a second PCR of roughly 6 to 12 cycles was run. TCRdb reanalysed the 5' RACE reads using MiXCR and keeps one entry per CDR3 protein. The table has some 700,000 distinct CDR3 sequences, 20% to 25% seen once. Sequencing used blood. These TCRs come from a man between 65 and 85 years old in good health.

The rearrangement joins TRBV7-2 to TRBJ2-1, with a tentative D call TRBD2 (6 bases). The CDR3 is made up of 12 amino acids. V lost 2 bases and J lost 15, with 14 bases in between. Per the germline V gene, CDR1 is SGHTA and CDR2 is FQGNSA. For the CDR3, the DNA is TGTGCCAGCAGCTTAAGGGCGGGAAAGGGGTTCTTC. Residues: CASSLRAGKGFF.

The rearrangement links TRBV27 to TRBJ2-7; D is unclear. CDR3 length equals 14 residues. CDR1 and CDR2 (germline): MNHEY, SMNVEV (reference sequence). Trimming pared 8 bases from V and 6 bases from J, leaving 20 bases between. The CDR3 bases are TGTGCCAGCGCGTCTGGATCCCCGTTGGGCGAGCAGTACGTC. It is translated as CASASGSPLGEQYV.

The chain couples TRBV12-3 or TRBV12-4 to TRBJ2-1; a weak D match, TRBD2 (6 bases). CDR3 size: 14 residues. Trimming cost V 10 bases and J 0 bases, with 13 bases left between them. The CDR3 reads CATGGEGSYNEQFF. The CDR3 DNA follows: TGTGCCACCGGGGGAGAAGGCTCCTACAATGAGCAGTTCTTC.

This clonotype turned up a few times. The chain carries TRBV20-1 and TRBJ2-7; the match to TRBD2 covers 7 bases. The CDR3 consists of 14 residues. CDR1 and CDR2 (germline): DFQATT, SNEGSKA (reference sequence). Unmatched junction bases numbered 7, after V lost 3 bases and J lost 2 bases. The CDR3 DNA is TGCAGTGCTAGTGGGTGGGAGGGGACCTACGAGCAGTACTTC. Protein product: CSASGWEGTYEQYF.

This clonotype appeared a few times. The chain carries TRBV7-8 and TRBJ2-5; D perhaps matches TRBD2 (6 bases). The CDR3 contains 16 residues. V was trimmed by 3 bases and J by 11 bases, leaving 25 bases between them. Germline V CDR1 and CDR2: SGHVS, FQNEAQ. CDR3 sequence (DNA): TGTGCCAGCAGCTTGCTTGGAGGGGTAACTTCCATCGGGCAGTACTTC. Amino acids: CASSLLGGVTSIGQYF.

J is TRBJ2-2 and V is TRBV4-1; D call uncertain. The CDR3 has 16 amino acids. V lost 0 bases to trimming and J lost 3 bases, with 11 bases between them. In germline, CDR1 is MGHRA, CDR2 YSYEKL. CDR3 sequence reads: CASSQDRARDTGELFF. The CDR3 DNA is TGCGCCAGCAGCCAAGATAGGGCCCGTGACACCGGGGAGCTGTTTTTT.

The J gene is TRBJ1-2, the V gene TRBV7-8; maybe TRBD1 (5 bases). Trimming removed 7 bases from V and 3 bases from J, with 21 bases in between. This CDR3 has 16 amino acids. CDR1 SGHVS and CDR2 FQNEAQ come from the germline V gene. The CDR3: CASKYPRYGADYGYTF. DNA for the CDR3: TGTGCCAGCAAATATCCGAGATACGGGGCGGACTATGGCTACACCTTC.

The genes are TRBV11-2 and TRBJ1-1; D is possibly TRBD1 (6 bases). This CDR3 has 13 amino acids. Trimming pared 8 bases from V and 6 bases from J, leaving 16 bases between. Germline assignment: CDR1 SGHAT and CDR2 FQNNGV. The CDR3 sequence is CASGGFEASEAFF. In DNA form, the CDR3 reads TGTGCCAGCGGGGGCTTTGAGGCGTCTGAAGCTTTCTTT.

This clonotype was counted once. The gene calls are TRBV24-1 and TRBJ2-5; no clear D gene. Germline CDR1 reads KGHDR; CDR2 reads SFDVKD. Trimming cost V 7 bases and J 1 base, with 9 bases left between them. The CDR3 totals 13 residues. DNA of the CDR3: TGTGCCACCAGAGGACGATTCCAAGAGACCCAGTACTTC. Translation: CATRGRFQETQYF.

This chain connects TRBV12-3 or TRBV12-4 to TRBJ2-3, with 8 positions matching TRBD1. The J segment lost 2 bases and the V segment lost 1 base, leaving 2 bases of the junction unmatched. This CDR3 comprises 15 residues. DNA for the CDR3: TGTGCCAGCAGTTTAGGGGGACAGGACACAGATACGCAGTATTTT. This translates into CASSLGGQDTDTQYF.

On this clonotype itself: A much larger clone sits a single nucleotide away, making a read error possible. V is TRBV7-9 and J is TRBJ2-3, with D possibly called TRBD1 or TRBD2 (5 bases each). The CDR3 extends over 12 amino acids. The germline CDR1 and CDR2 sequences are SEHNR and FQNEAQ (reference sequence). DNA for the CDR3: TGTGCCAGCTGGAGGAGAACAGGTACGCAGTATTTT. Its translation: CASWRRTGTQYF.

This clonotype has only one observation. The chain is built from TRBV12-3 or TRBV12-4 and TRBJ2-4, with D possibly matching TRBD2 (5 bases). This CDR3 comprises 15 residues. V was trimmed by 5 bases and J by 9 bases, leaving 20 bases between them. CDR3 loop: CASSPGLARESIQYF. CDR3 nucleotides: TGTGCCAGCAGTCCCGGACTGGCTAGAGAAAGCATTCAGTACTTC.

This clonotype has a count of ten or more. The V gene is TRBV29-1, the J gene TRBJ2-5; D is unresolved. V lost 5 bases and J lost 1, with 5 bases in between. Germline V gene data show CDR1 as SQVTM and CDR2 as ANQGSEA. The CDR3 consists of 11 residues. CDR3 sequence reads: CSVMPQETQYF. DNA for the CDR3: TGCAGCGTTATGCCCCAAGAGACCCAGTACTTC. Full variable domain (outside the CDR3, taken from reference TRBV29-1 and TRBJ2-5): SAVISQKPSRDICQRGTSLTIQCQVDSQVTMMFWYRQQPGQSLTLIATANQGSEATYESGFVIDKFPISRPNLTFSTLTVSNMSPEDSSIYLCSVMPQETQYFGPGTRLLVL.

The table lists this clonotype with many counts. The chain uses TRBV12-3 or TRBV12-4 and TRBJ2-5; 9 bases are a match to TRBD1. The DNA matches TRBJ2-7 better at its end, which makes the J call doubtful. The CDR3 covers 14 residues. The CDR3 nucleotides are TGTGCCAGCAGATACGGGACAGGGACTACCGAGCAGTACTTC. Its translation is CASRYGTGTTEQYF.

This clonotype came up a few times. The chain couples TRBV7-6 to TRBJ1-2; 8 bases match TRBD1. CDR3 length: 15 residues. Trimming cost V 5 bases and J 8 bases; bases outside gene matches: 13. Germline CDR1 SGHVS, CDR2 FNYEAQ. CDR3 in DNA: TGTGCCAGCAGCCCCCCTCTGACAGGGGTCAGAGGCTACACCTTC. Amino acid sequence: CASSPPLTGVRGYTF.

This clonotype was counted only a few times. The chain carries TRBV5-1 and TRBJ2-5; D gene unclear. TRBJ2-7 explains the end of the DNA better; the J call may be wrong. The CDR3 sequence is 14 residues long. Looked up from germline, CDR1 is SGHRS and CDR2 is YFSETQ. CDR3 sequence reads: CASSLALTGYEQYF. The CDR3 DNA sequence: TGCGCCAGCAGCTTGGCGTTGACGGGCTACGAGCAGTACTTC.

This clonotype was seen a handful of times. The chain couples TRBV6-5 to TRBJ2-1; 10 bases fit TRBD2. With 2 bases clipped from V and 0 bases from J, the junction kept 7 bases outside the gene matches. Germline CDR1 reads MNHEY; CDR2 reads SVGAGI. There are 18 residues in the CDR3. The CDR3 region has the DNA TGTGCCAGCAGTTACGATGCTAGCGGGAGATACTCCTACAATGAGCAGTTCTTC. Its protein is CASSYDASGRYSYNEQFF.

The chain employs TRBV20-1 and TRBJ2-1; 7 bases agree with TRBD1. V shed 5 bases, J shed 4 bases, and the junction held 11 bases outside the gene matches. The germline gives CDR1 DFQATT, CDR2 SNEGSKA (reference sequence). This CDR3 spans 15 amino acids. The CDR3 protein is CSAQNRDSIYNEQFF. In nucleotides, the CDR3 is TGCAGTGCTCAAAATAGGGACAGTATATACAATGAGCAGTTCTTC.

This clonotype was detected many times. In nucleotides, the CDR3 is TGTGCCAGCAGCCTCCAGGGAACGGGTTTATCATATAGCAATCAGCCCCAGCATTTT. Translating it yields CASSLQGTGLSYSNQPQHF. The chain uses TRBV6-1 and TRBJ1-5; a possible D gene is TRBD1 (5 bases). Germline-derived CDR1 and CDR2 are MNHNS and SASEGT. The CDR3 loop spans 19 amino acids. V shed 6 bases and J shed 0 bases, with 24 bases lying between them.

This clonotype was counted only a few times. V and J are TRBV11-1 and TRBJ2-7, with unresolved D. Germline values: CDR1 SGHAT, CDR2 FQDESV (reference sequence). V lost 6 bases to trimming and J lost 5 bases, with 17 bases between them. CDR3 length: 14 residues. The CDR3 sequence: CASRSHSDLHEQYF. For the CDR3, the DNA is TGTGCCAGCAGATCGCACTCTGACCTCCACGAGCAGTACTTC.

The gene calls are TRBV12-3 or TRBV12-4 and TRBJ2-7; D remains unclear. The V and J ends lost 6 bases and 2 bases respectively, with 14 bases between them. The CDR3 sequence is 14 residues long. CDR3 region: CASSRNDGPYEQYV. CDR3 bases: TGTGCCAGCAGCCGTAACGACGGGCCCTACGAGCAGTACGTC.

Many counts were recorded for this clonotype. The chain carries TRBV3-1 and TRBJ2-7; D not certain. This CDR3 contains 12 residues. Trimming took off 4 bases at V and 0 bases at J, with 4 bases between the two ends. Germline lookup yields CDR1 LGHDT and CDR2 YNNKEL (reference sequence). In nucleotides, the CDR3 is TGTGCCAGCAGCCGGAGCTCCTACGAGCAGTACTTC. Amino acid sequence: CASSRSSYEQYF.

V usage is TRBV10-3 and J usage is TRBJ2-5, with 7 bases matching TRBD2. In germline, CDR1 is ENHRY, CDR2 SYGVKD. The J segment lost 2 bases and the V segment lost 4 bases, leaving 1 base of the junction unmatched. The CDR3 loop spans 13 amino acids. The DNA of the CDR3 is TGTGCCATCAGTGGAGCGGGACAAGAGACCCAGTACTTC. It is translated as CAISGAGQETQYF.

V and J are TRBV20-1 and TRBJ1-2; no clear D. Germline values: CDR1 DFQATT, CDR2 SNEGSKA (reference sequence). The CDR3 loop spans 14 amino acids. With 0 bases removed from V and 6 bases from J, the gap between germline ends came to 14 bases. CDR3 in amino acids: CSARDRWAEHGYTF. Here the CDR3 DNA reads TGCAGTGCTAGAGATCGCTGGGCGGAACATGGCTACACCTTC.